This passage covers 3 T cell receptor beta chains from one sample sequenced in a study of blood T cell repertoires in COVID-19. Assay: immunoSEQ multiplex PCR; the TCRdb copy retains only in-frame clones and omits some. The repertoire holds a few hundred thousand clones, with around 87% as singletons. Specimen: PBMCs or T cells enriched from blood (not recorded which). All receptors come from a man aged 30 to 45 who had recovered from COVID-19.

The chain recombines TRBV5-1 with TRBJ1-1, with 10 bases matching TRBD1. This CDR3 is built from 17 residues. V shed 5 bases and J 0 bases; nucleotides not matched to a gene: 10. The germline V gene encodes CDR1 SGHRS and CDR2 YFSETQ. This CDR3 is CASSRGTGVLMNTEAFF. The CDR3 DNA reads TGCGCCAGCAGTCGTGGGACAGGGGTCCTCATGAACACTGAAGCTTTCTTT.

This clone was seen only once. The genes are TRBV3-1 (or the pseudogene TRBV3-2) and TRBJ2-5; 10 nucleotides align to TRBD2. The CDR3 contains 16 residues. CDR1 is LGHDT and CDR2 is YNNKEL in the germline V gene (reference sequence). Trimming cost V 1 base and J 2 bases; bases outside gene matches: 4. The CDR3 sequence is CASSQVGLAVQETQYF. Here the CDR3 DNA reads TGTGCCAGCAGCCAAGTTGGACTAGCGGTTCAAGAGACCCAGTACTTC.

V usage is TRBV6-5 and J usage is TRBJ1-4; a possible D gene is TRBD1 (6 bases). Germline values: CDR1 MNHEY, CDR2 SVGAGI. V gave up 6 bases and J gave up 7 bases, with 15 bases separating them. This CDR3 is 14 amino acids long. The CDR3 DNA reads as TGTGCCAGCAGGTCACAGGGCTTGGGTGAAAAACTGTTTTTT. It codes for CASRSQGLGEKLFF.